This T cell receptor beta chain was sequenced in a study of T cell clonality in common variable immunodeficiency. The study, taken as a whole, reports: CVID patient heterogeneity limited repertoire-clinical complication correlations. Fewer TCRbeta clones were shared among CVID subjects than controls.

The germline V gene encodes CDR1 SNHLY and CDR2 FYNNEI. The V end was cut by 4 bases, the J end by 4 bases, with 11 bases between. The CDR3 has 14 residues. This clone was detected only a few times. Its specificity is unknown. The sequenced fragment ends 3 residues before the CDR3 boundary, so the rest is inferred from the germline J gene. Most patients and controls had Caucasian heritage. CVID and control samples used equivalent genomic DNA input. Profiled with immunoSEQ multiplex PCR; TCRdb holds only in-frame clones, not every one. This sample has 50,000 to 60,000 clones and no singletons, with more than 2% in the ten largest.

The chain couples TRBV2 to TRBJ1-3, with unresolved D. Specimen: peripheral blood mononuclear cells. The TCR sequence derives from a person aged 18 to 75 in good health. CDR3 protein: CASSVMTDGNTIYF. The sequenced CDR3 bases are TGTGCCAGCAGTGTTATGACTGACGGAAACACC.